The source of this T cell receptor (beta chain) is a study of blood T cells in healthy people across ages. Study findings and constraints: Diversity estimated from one million T cells was considered an underestimate. Donors of long life had a larger count of naive CD4+ cells and greater diversity than aged donors. Expanded clonotype shifts may have been confounded, as the donors had an unknown CMV status.

Regarding this clonotype: Its specificity is unknown.

Combining a sample-barcoded 5' primer with a J-beta primer mix, a second PCR ran for about 6 to 11 cycles. From each sample, at least 2.5 million paired-end reads containing CDR3 were obtained. MiXCR, run by TCRdb on the 5' RACE reads, gives a single entry per CDR3 protein. The sample consists of about 970,000 distinct CDR3 sequences, about 53% of them appearing once. The length of the CDR3 is 14 residues. Germline V lookup: CDR1 MNHEY, CDR2 SVGAGI. The V end lost 2 bases, the J end lost 0 bases, and 7 bases lay between the germline ends. The sample was blood. The V gene is TRBV6-5, the J gene TRBJ1-1; D unclear. The clonotype was recovered from a woman aged 60-75 years in good health. The chain's CDR3 is CASSYLQMNTEAFF. Here the CDR3 DNA reads TGTGCCAGCAGTTACCTCCAGATGAACACTGAAGCTTTCTTT.